One T cell receptor beta chain is described in this entry. Its antigen remains undetermined. No qualities accompany the bases; no much larger clone lies one base away. The data derive from a study of shared clonotypes between healthy human individuals (dated by TCRdb to the early 2020s). A note on the overall study: The cohort comprised two women and a few men aged 18 to 49 years. For each donor, CD4 naive and CD4 memory were each given three plates, CD8 naive was given two plates, and CD8 memory was given one plate. Blood TCR repertoires of several healthy adults were deeply sequenced to estimate repertoire size and the extent of clonotype sharing between individuals. Libraries were prepared and TCR repertoires were sequenced by different laboratories using diverse techniques, in order to increase sequencing depth and limit assay-specific biases. Leukapheresis yielded between about 0.85 and 10 billion PBMCs per donor.

Overall results and qualifications from the work: Even with the large sequencing depth, rarefaction of the sorted-subset datasets indicated that sequencing was incomplete. Only blood was sampled, and tissue TCR repertoires likely differ from those in blood. Sharing across several donors was observed for 5% to 6.5% of naive CD4, less than 4% of naive CD8, 2% to 2.5% of memory CD4, and about 0.4% of memory CD8 clonotypes. Clonotypes shared by all four sorted-subset donors showed higher generation probabilities than non-shared clonotypes. Larger estimated clonotype richness was generally found for naive subsets than for memory subsets. Based on pairwise subsampling, the degree of clonotype sharing among donors was expected to be affected by sequencing depth. Because the study included a small number of donors, the genetic and exposure-history diversity represented was limited.

The donors were healthy, HIV-negative adults with no recently reported acute infections or vaccinations. Every donor was a Caucasian adult living in Nashville, Tennessee, USA. CD8 memory samples consisted of magnetically selected CD45RO+ cells combined with CCR7-negative CD45RA+ effector memory (TemRA) cells. Blood was obtained by leukapheresis, after which PBMCs were separated by Ficoll-Histopaque density gradient centrifugation and cryopreserved in liquid nitrogen vapor phase. Analytical flow cytometry was used to check the purity and quantity of each magnetically sorted T cell population. Genomic DNA was isolated from each sorted fraction and quantified by UV absorbance on a Nanodrop 2000c. Taken from cysteine to phenylalanine, the CDR3 has 12 residues. Here the CDR3 DNA is all that survives: 36 bases in frame from base 1. Taken from the germline V gene, the CDR1 and CDR2 loops are ENHRY and SYGVKD. V is cut back by 10 bases and J by 5 bases, with 5 bases in the junction unmatched.

Using the deep immunoSEQ assay, multiplex PCR amplified TCR CDR3 regions from genomic DNA. Extracted genomic DNA from each cell subset was spread evenly across all wells of several immunoSEQ 96-well plates, with each plate serving as a replicate. For sorted subsets, roughly 200 ng of genomic DNA, equivalent to 25,000 to 35,000 T cell genomes, went into each replicate PCR. Purified libraries were quantified with a Qubit 3.0 fluorometer, sized on a Bioanalyzer 2100, and re-quantified with the KAPA Library Quantification kit. Every immunoSEQ 96-well plate was sequenced on a separate single-read 150-cycle Illumina NextSeq 550 flow cell. Per the original workflow: Because only junctional sequences without quality scores were contained in the immunoSEQ output, filtering matching that applied to full-length reads could not be performed. Sequences were annotated with PyIR, a Python wrapper for IgBLAST v1.9, using IMGT germline references to assign V/J genes and CDR3. Any read was removed if the V/J assignment was weak (E-value above 1e-6), the CDR3 was missing, or the read contained stop codons, out-of-frame junctions, or ambiguous translated residues. V3J clonotypes were defined by identical inferred V gene, J gene, and CDR3 amino acid sequence. Percentage overlap between repertoires was calculated by dividing the number of shared unique clonotypes by the size of the smaller repertoire. Richness of each repertoire was evaluated using RTK rarefaction, the Chao1 estimator, and Recon v2.1 estimates of unobserved clonotypes. OLGA was used to compute generation probabilities for all TCRbeta clonotypes that the gDNA method yielded from a handful of donors. TCRdb provides this immuneACCESS table in a form limited to in-frame rearrangements. Some clones are lacking; in checked studies, under half of them reflect an unresolved V gene, and why the rest are absent is not known. V, J and clone size are taken as reported in that table, and D and trimming were inferred from the DNA itself. This sample is represented by approximately 350,000 clones; 95% to 97% of them were singletons. The biggest ten clones account for around 0.32% of the sample.

The chain joins TRBV10-3 to TRBJ2-1; 7 of the junction bases match TRBD2. The sequencing sample was made of memory CD8+ T cells sorted from blood. The sample's cell subset or site label, decoded: CD45RO+ cells pooled with CCR7-negative TemRA cells. The sequence derives from a man aged 25-40 years in good health. The nucleotide sequence is given as TGTGCCAGTGCTAGCGGAGACAATGAGCAGTTCTTC. Translated, it gives CASASGDNEQFF.